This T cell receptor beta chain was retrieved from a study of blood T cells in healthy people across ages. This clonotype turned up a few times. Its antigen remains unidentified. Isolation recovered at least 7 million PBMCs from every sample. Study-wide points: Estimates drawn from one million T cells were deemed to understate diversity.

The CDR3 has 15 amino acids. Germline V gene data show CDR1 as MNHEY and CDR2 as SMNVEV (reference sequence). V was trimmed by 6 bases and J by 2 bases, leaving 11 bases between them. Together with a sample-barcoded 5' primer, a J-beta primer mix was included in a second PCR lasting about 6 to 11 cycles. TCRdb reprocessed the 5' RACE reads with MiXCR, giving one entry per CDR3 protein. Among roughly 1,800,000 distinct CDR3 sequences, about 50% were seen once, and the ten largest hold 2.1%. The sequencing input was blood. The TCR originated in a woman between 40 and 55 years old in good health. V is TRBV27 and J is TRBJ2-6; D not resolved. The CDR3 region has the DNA TGTGCCAGCAGGGACCGGCCCCCTGGGGCCAACGTCCTGACTTTC. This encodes CASRDRPPGANVLTF.